The entry that follows covers one TCR beta chain sequence. This sample is part of a study of blood T cell repertoires in COVID-19. The table came from immunoSEQ multiplex PCR; TCRdb's copy has only in-frame clones and leaves some out. Of 150,000 to 200,000 clones detected, 87% appear once; the ten largest clones hold roughly 1.5%. The CDR3 has 15 residues. V was cut by 8 bases and J by 0 bases, with 14 bases left in between. Germline CDR1 and CDR2: SGHAT and FQNNGV. The clonotype originates from a woman between 50 and 59 years old with acute or convalescent COVID-19. The chain is built from TRBV11-2 and TRBJ1-3; D call uncertain. The sample taken for sequencing was peripheral blood. CDR3: CASALGSNSGNTIYF. The CDR3 DNA reads TGTGCCAGCGCTTTAGGGAGTAACTCTGGAAACACCATATATTTT. Full variable domain (remainder filled in from reference TRBV11-2 and TRBJ1-3): EAGVAQSPRYKIIEKRQSVAFWCNPISGHATLYWYQQILGQGPKLLIQFQNNGVVDDSQLPKDRFSAERLKGVDSTLKIQPAKLEDSAVYLCASALGSNSGNTIYFGEGSWLTVV.